This T cell receptor beta chain appears in the sequencing data of a study of regulatory T cells in long-lasting Graves disease. Study-wide background: Prior antithyroid drug treatment in newly diagnosed Graves' patients lasted under 3 months.

Specified time point: newly diagnosed GD, antithyroid drugs for less than 3 months. The TCR library was prepared using RNA isolated from PBMCs. It was by American Thyroid Association guidelines that Graves' disease was diagnosed. Assembly of TCR beta libraries relied on iRepertoire HTBI primers together with Arm-PCR of CDR3 regions. One entry per CDR3 protein results from TCRdb running MiXCR on the multiplex PCR reads. The sample consists of around 230,000 distinct CDR3 sequences, around 19% of them appearing once. This clonotype was seen many times. V was trimmed by 4 bases and J by 0 bases, leaving 6 bases between them. This CDR3 has 13 amino acids. From germline, CDR1 is SEHNR and CDR2 FQNEAQ (reference sequence).

The sequencing used peripheral blood mononuclear cells (PBMCs), collected at new diagnosis, from a patient treated with antithyroid drugs. The source of this sequence is a female donor with Graves disease. V usage is TRBV7-9 and J usage is TRBJ1-2; the D is unclear. This CDR3 reads CASSSGPNYGYTF. The DNA for the CDR3 is TGTGCCAGCAGCTCCGGTCCTAACTATGGCTACACCTTC.